This TCR beta chain was identified during a study of blood T cell repertoires in COVID-19. Background on the study: Donors in the United States, Italy and Spain gave samples during acute or convalescent COVID-19.

In this sample, this clone turned up a few times. Only in-frame clones appear in the TCRdb table, and some are missing; sequencing was by immunoSEQ multiplex PCR. The sample yields some 250,000 clones, approximately 82% seen once. The CDR3 runs 14 residues. Per germline, CDR1 MNHEY and CDR2 SMNVEV (reference sequence). Trimming took 11 bases from V and 5 from J; bases not matched to a gene: 9. This TCR was sampled from a man older than 75 with acute or convalescent COVID-19. Sequenced input: peripheral blood. This chain connects TRBV27 to TRBJ2-6, with 7 bases matching TRBD2. As DNA, the CDR3 is TGTGCCCCTTCCGGGGGGAGTTGGGCCAACGTCCTGACTTTC. Translation: CAPSGGSWANVLTF.